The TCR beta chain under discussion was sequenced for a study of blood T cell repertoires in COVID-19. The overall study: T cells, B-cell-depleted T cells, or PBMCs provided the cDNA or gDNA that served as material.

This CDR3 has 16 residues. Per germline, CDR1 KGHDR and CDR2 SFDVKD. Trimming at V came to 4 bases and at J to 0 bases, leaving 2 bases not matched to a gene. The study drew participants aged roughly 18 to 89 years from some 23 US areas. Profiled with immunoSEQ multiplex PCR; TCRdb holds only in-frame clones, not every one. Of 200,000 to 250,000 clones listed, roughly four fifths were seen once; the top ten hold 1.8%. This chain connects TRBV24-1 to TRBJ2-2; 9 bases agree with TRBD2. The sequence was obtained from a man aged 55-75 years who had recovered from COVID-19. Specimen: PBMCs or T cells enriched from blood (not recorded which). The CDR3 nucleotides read TGTGCCACCAGTGACAGACTAGCGGCGAACACCGGGGAGCTGTTTTTT. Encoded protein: CATSDRLAANTGELFF.